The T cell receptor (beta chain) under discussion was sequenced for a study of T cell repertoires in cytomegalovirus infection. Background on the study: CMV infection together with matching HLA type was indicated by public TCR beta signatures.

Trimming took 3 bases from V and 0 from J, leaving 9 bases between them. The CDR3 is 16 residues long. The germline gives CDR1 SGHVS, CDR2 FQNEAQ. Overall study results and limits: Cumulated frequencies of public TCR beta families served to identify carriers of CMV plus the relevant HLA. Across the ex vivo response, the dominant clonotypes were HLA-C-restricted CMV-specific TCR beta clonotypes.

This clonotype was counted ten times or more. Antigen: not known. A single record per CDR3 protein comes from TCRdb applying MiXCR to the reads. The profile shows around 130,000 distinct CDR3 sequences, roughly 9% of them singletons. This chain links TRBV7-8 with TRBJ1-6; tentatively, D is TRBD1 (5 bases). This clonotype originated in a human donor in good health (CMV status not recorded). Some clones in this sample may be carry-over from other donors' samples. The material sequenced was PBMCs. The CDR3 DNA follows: TGTGCCAGCAGCTTGCGGGGGAGCTCCTATAATTCACCCCTCCACTTT. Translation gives CASSLRGSSYNSPLHF.